What follows are 19 T cell receptor beta chains derived from one specimen sequenced in a study of T cell responses to AZD1222 COVID-19 vaccine. Sequencing used immunoSEQ multiplex PCR; TCRdb keeps in-frame clones, though not all of them. The sample carries about 120,000 clones, approximately 90% recorded once. Sequences were derived from peripheral blood, sampled 28 days after the second AZD1222 dose. These receptors originate from an adult who received the AZD1222 COVID-19 vaccine.

V gene TRBV12-5 combines with J gene TRBJ1-2, with D possibly TRBD1 on 6 matching bases. Germline V gene data show CDR1 as LGHNT and CDR2 as FRNRAP. Trimming stripped 4 bases from V and 7 bases from J, with 19 bases between. CDR3 size: 15 residues. This CDR3 reads CASGSLPGHDRGYTF. CDR3 nucleotides: TGTGCTAGTGGTTCCCTGCCGGGACACGATCGTGGCTACACCTTC.

This clone has only one observation. This chain connects TRBV9 to TRBJ1-6; D is perhaps TRBD1 (6 bases). The germline V and J ends were trimmed by 0 bases and 7 bases, with 11 bases remaining between them. The germline V gene encodes CDR1 SGDLS and CDR2 YYNGEE. This CDR3 spans 15 amino acids. The CDR3 DNA is TGTGCCAGCAGCGTAGCGGGGGCAGGGAATTCACCCCTCCACTTT. Its translation is CASSVAGAGNSPLHF.

This clone was counted between two and nine times. The rearrangement uses TRBV7-9 and TRBJ1-2, with 7 bases fitting TRBD1. The CDR3 contains 12 residues. Losses at the gene ends were 3 bases for V and 8 bases for J; bases not matched to a gene: 3. Germline CDR1 is SEHNR and CDR2 is FQNEAQ (reference sequence). DNA of the CDR3: TGTGCCAGCAGCTTGAACAGGGGCGGCTACACCTTC. It specifies CASSLNRGGYTF. Looking up the rest from reference TRBV7-9 and TRBJ1-2 gives the full variable domain: DTGVSQNPRHKITKRGQNVTFRCDPISEHNRLYWYRQTLGQGPEFLTYFQNEAQLEKSRLLSDRFSAERPKGSFSTLEIQRTEQGDSAMYLCASSLNRGGYTFGSGTRLTVV.

The chain employs TRBV6-5 and TRBJ1-3; TRBD1 matches 8 bases. V shed 8 bases and J 3 bases; nucleotides not matched to a gene: 9. Germline V lookup: CDR1 MNHEY, CDR2 SVGAGI. The length of the CDR3 is 15 residues. The CDR3, as DNA: TGTGCCAGCTGCATGGGCAGGGGGCTTGGAAACACCATATATTTT. Translated: CASCMGRGLGNTIYF.

The chain employs TRBV4-1 and TRBJ2-2; the match to TRBD2 covers 9 bases. The CDR3 contains 19 residues. Germline V gene sequence: CDR1 MGHRA, CDR2 YSYEKL. Germline trimming cut 4 bases from V and 4 bases from J; bases unmatched to any gene: 16. The CDR3 nucleotides read TGCGCCAGCAGCCCGCGGGGAGGAGCGGGAGGTAGGGGCACCGGGGAGCTGTTTTTT. The encoded protein is CASSPRGGAGGRGTGELFF.

The V and J genes are TRBV5-1 and TRBJ1-2; D remains unclear. The V gene's germline CDR1 is SGHRS and CDR2 YFSETQ. With 5 bases removed from V and 0 bases from J, the gap between germline ends came to 5 bases. CDR3 length: 12 amino acids. The CDR3 is CASRSTNYGYTF. The CDR3 DNA follows: TGCGCCAGCAGAAGTACTAACTATGGCTACACCTTC.

The chain carries TRBV5-6 and TRBJ1-2; no clear D gene. The germline CDR1 and CDR2 sequences are SGHDT and YYEEEE. The ends were cut back, 5 bases at V and 4 bases at J, with 15 bases in the middle. CDR3 length: 14 residues. CDR3 bases: TGTGCCAGCAGTATCGGCCTTGGCGGCTATGGCTACACCTTC. The encoded protein is CASSIGLGGYGYTF.

CDR3 region: CASSPANSANTEAFF. DNA for the CDR3: TGTGCCAGCTCGCCTGCAAATTCGGCCAACACTGAAGCTTTCTTT. The chain is built from TRBV18 and TRBJ1-1; D unclear. CDR1 is KGHSH, CDR2 LQKENI, per germline. V lost 6 bases and J 2 bases, leaving 16 bases between the germline ends. This CDR3 has 15 residues.

V gene TRBV11-2 combines with J gene TRBJ2-1; 7 bases are shared with TRBD2. V lost 5 bases and J lost 0; bases outside the gene matches: 10. The CDR3 sequence is 17 residues long. Germline V gene sequence: CDR1 SGHAT, CDR2 FQNNGV. The CDR3 coding sequence is TGTGCCAGCAGCCGTTCAGCGGGGCTAAACTCCTACAATGAGCAGTTCTTC. It encodes CASSRSAGLNSYNEQFF.

The gene calls are TRBV12-3 or TRBV12-4 and TRBJ1-2; D remains unclear. V lost 8 bases to trimming and J lost 8 bases, with 15 bases between them. The CDR3 spans 12 residues. The CDR3 reads CASRFSLSGYTF. The CDR3, as DNA: TGTGCCAGCCGGTTCAGTCTTAGCGGCTACACCTTC.

This clone showed up just once. The rearrangement links TRBV28 to TRBJ2-5, with D tentatively TRBD1 (6 bases). The germline V gene has CDR1 MDHEN and CDR2 SYDVKM. This CDR3 is built from 13 residues. Trimming stripped 6 bases from V and 5 bases from J, with 13 bases between. The chain's CDR3 is CASRTQGQETQYF. CDR3 sequence (DNA): TGTGCCAGCAGAACCCAGGGGCAGGAGACCCAGTACTTC.

This clone was counted once. CDR3 nucleotide sequence: TGTGCCAGCAGCCATTCAGGGGGGTTTAGCACAGATACGCAGTATTTT. Protein sequence: CASSHSGGFSTDTQYF. The V and J genes are TRBV3-1 (or the pseudogene TRBV3-2) and TRBJ2-3; TRBD1 might be the D (7 bases). The ends were cut back, 3 bases at V and 0 bases at J, with 13 bases in the middle. Germline V lookup: CDR1 LGHDT, CDR2 YNNKEL (reference sequence). There are 16 residues in the CDR3.

The chain links TRBV5-4 to TRBJ2-5, with 7 bases lining up with TRBD1. V lost 3 bases to trimming and J lost 1 base; unmatched junction nucleotides: 3. This CDR3 comprises 14 residues. Germline CDR1 is SGHNT and CDR2 is YYREEE (reference sequence). The CDR3 reads CASSSGTVQETQYF. The DNA of the CDR3 is TGTGCCAGCAGCTCAGGGACAGTCCAAGAGACCCAGTACTTC.

This chain links TRBV6-5 with TRBJ2-1; TRBD2 matches 8 bases. Germline CDR1 reads MNHEY; CDR2 reads SVGAGI. CDR3 length: 14 residues. The trim removed 8 bases at V and 8 bases at J, leaving 11 bases unmatched. The CDR3 protein is CASRGGGWLDEQFF. DNA for the CDR3: TGTGCCAGCCGGGGGGGTGGTTGGTTGGATGAGCAGTTCTTC.

The chain links TRBV7-8 to TRBJ1-1, with D unclear. V was shortened by 7 bases and J by 3 bases, with 12 bases between the two germline ends. Germline CDR1 is SGHVS and CDR2 is FQNEAQ. This CDR3 is built from 13 residues. CDR3: CASTQPPYTEAFF. The CDR3 DNA follows: TGTGCCAGCACCCAACCCCCCTACACTGAAGCTTTCTTT.

The rearrangement links TRBV27 to TRBJ2-7, with 9 bases aligning to TRBD1. With 5 bases clipped from V and 2 bases from J, the junction kept 7 bases outside the gene matches. This CDR3 spans 15 amino acids. Germline V gene data show CDR1 as MNHEY and CDR2 as SMNVEV (reference sequence). In DNA, the CDR3 is TGTGCCAGCAGTCGCCGTCGACAGGGGGCCTACGAGCAGTACTTC. Amino acids: CASSRRRQGAYEQYF.

This clone was counted between two and nine times. V is TRBV7-3 and J is TRBJ2-5, with a weak D call TRBD2 (6 bases). V lost 5 bases to trimming and J lost 5 bases, with 18 bases between them. CDR1 is SGHTA, CDR2 FQGTGA, per germline. The CDR3 has 15 amino acids. The CDR3 DNA is TGTGCCAGCAGCGCCTCCGGGACTTGGGGCGAGACCCAGTACTTC. Translating gives CASSASGTWGETQYF.

The chain uses TRBV5-1 and TRBJ2-7; 11 bases line up with TRBD1. Germline values: CDR1 SGHRS, CDR2 YFSETQ. V lost 0 bases, J lost 3 bases, and 5 bases stayed unmatched. The CDR3 sequence is 16 residues long. The CDR3 sequence is CASSLAPGQGVYEQYF. Here the CDR3 DNA reads TGCGCCAGCAGCTTGGCCCCGGGACAGGGGGTCTACGAGCAGTACTTC.

This chain uses TRBV28 with TRBJ1-2, with TRBD1 as a possible D gene (6 bases). V lost 3 bases and J 8 bases, leaving 25 bases between the germline ends. Germline V lookup: CDR1 MDHEN, CDR2 SYDVKM. The CDR3 contains 17 residues. The CDR3 loop is CASSFRGAWVEEGGYTF. Here the CDR3 DNA reads TGTGCCAGCAGTTTTAGGGGGGCGTGGGTGGAAGAAGGAGGCTACACCTTC.